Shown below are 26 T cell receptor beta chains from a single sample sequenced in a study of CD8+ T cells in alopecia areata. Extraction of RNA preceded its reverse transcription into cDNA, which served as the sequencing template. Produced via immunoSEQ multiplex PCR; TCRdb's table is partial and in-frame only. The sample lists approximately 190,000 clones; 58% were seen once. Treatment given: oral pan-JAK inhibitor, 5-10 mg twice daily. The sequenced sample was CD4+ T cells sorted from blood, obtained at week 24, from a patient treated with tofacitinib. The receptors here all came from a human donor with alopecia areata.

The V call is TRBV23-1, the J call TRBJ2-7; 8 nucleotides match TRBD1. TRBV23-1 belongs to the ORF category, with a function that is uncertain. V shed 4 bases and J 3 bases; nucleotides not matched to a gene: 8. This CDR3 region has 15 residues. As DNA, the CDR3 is TGCGCCAGCAGTCGCCCAGGACAGGGAGTCTACGAGCAGTACTTC. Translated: CASSRPGQGVYEQYF.

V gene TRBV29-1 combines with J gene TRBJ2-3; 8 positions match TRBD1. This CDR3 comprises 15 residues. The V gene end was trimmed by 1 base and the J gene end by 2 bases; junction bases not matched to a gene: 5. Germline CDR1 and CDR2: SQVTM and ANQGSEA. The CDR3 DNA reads TGCAGCGTTGAAGGGGGACAGGACAACACAGATACGCAGTATTTT. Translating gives CSVEGGQDNTDTQYF.

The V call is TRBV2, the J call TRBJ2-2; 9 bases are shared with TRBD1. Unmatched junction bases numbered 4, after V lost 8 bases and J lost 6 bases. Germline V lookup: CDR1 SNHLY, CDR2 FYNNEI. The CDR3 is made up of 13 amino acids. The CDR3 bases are TGTGCCAGCGGGGACAGGGCCCCCGGGGAGCTGTTTTTT. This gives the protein CASGDRAPGELFF.

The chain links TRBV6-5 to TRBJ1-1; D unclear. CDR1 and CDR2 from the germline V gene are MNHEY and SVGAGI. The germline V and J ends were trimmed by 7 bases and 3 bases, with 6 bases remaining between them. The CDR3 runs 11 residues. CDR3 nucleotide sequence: TGTGCCAGCATACCGTACACTGAAGCTTTCTTT. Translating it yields CASIPYTEAFF.

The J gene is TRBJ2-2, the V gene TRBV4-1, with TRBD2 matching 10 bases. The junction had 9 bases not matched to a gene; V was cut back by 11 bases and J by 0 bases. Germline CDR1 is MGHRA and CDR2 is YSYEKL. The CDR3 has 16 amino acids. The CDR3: CARLAGAFSNTGELFF. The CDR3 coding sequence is TGCGCCCGGCTAGCGGGAGCTTTTTCGAACACCGGGGAGCTGTTTTTT.

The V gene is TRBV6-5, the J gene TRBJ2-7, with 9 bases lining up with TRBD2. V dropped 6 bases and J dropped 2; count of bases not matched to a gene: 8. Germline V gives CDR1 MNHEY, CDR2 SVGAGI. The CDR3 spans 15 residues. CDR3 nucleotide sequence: TGTGCCAGCAGAGTACTAGCGGGCGCTACCTACGAGCAGTACTTC. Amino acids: CASRVLAGATYEQYF.

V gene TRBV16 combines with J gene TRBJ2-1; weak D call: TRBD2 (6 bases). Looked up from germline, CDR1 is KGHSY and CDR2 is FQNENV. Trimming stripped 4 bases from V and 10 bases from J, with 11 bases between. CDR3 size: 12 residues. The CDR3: CASSPRGTEQFF. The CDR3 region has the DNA TGTGCCAGCAGCCCCCGGGGGACCGAGCAGTTCTTC. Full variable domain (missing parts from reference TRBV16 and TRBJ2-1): GEEVAQTPKHLVRGEGQKAKLYCAPIKGHSYVFWYQQVLKNEFKFLISFQNENVFDETGMPKERFSAKCLPNSPCSLEIQATKLEDSAVYFCASSPRGTEQFFGPGTRLTVL.

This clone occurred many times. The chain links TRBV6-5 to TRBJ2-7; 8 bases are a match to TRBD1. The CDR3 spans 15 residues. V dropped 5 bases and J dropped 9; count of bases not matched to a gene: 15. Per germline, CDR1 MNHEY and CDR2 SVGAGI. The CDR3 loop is CASSPRGQAGMRQYF. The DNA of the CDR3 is TGTGCCAGCAGTCCACGGGGACAGGCAGGAATGAGGCAGTACTTC.

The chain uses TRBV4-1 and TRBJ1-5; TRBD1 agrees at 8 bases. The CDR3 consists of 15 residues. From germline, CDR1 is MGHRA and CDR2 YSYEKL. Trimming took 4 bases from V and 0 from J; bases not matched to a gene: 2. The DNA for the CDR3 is TGCGCCAGCAGCCCCGGACAGGGTAGCAATCAGCCCCAGCATTTT. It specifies CASSPGQGSNQPQHF.

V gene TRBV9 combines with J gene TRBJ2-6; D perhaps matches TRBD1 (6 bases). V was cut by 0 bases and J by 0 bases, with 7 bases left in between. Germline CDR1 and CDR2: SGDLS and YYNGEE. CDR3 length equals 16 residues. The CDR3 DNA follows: TGTGCCAGCAGCGTAGGAGGGGGCTCTGGGGCCAACGTCCTGACTTTC. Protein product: CASSVGGGSGANVLTF.

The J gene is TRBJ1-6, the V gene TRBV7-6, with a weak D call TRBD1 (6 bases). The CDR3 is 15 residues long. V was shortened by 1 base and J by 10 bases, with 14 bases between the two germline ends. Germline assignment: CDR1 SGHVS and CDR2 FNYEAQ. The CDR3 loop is CASSLERGRGSPLHF. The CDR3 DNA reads TGTGCCAGCAGCTTAGAGCGGGGGCGAGGGTCACCCCTCCACTTT.

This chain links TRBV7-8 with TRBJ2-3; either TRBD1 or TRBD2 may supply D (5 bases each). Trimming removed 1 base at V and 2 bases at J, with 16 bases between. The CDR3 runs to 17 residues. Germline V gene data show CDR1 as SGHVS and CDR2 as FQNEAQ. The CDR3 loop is CASSLGWGATNTDTQYF. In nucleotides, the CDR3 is TGTGCCAGCAGCTTAGGTTGGGGCGCGACTAACACAGATACGCAGTATTTT.

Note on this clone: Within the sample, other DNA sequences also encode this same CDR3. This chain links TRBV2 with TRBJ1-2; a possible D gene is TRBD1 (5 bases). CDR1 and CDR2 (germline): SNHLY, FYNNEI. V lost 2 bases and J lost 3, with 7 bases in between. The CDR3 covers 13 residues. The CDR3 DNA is TGTGCCAGCAGTGAACAGGGTGACTATGGCTACACCTTC. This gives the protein CASSEQGDYGYTF.

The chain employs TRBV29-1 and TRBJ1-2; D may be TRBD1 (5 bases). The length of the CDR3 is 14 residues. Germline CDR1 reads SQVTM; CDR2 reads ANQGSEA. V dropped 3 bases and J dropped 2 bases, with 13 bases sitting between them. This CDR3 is CSVDVDNFNYGYTF. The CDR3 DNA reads TGCAGCGTTGACGTGGACAACTTCAACTATGGCTACACCTTC.

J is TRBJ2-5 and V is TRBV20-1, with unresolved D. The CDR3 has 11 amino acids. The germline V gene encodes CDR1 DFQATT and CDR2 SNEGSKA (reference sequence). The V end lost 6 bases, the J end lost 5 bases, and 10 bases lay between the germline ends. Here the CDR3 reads CSAMVGETQYF. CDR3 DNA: TGCAGTGCGATGGTTGGGGAGACCCAGTACTTC.

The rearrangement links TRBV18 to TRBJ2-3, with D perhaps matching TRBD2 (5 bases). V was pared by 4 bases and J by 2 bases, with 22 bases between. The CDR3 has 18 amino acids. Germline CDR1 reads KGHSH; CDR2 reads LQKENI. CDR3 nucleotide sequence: TGTGCCAGCTCACGAGCGGCTAGGGTCCTCCGCCTCACAGATACGCAGTATTTT. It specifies CASSRAARVLRLTDTQYF.

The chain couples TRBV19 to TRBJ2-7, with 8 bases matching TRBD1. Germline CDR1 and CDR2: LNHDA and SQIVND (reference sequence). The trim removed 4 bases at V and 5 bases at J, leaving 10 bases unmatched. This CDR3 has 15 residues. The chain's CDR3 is CASSTQGARSDEQYF. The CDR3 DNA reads TGTGCCAGTAGTACGCAGGGGGCCCGATCGGACGAGCAGTACTTC.

The CDR3, as DNA: TGCGCCAGCAGCCAAGTCCTACTGACCGGGGTGAACACCGGGGAGCTGTTTTTT. Translated: CASSQVLLTGVNTGELFF. V and J are TRBV4-3 and TRBJ2-2; possibly TRBD2 for D (5 bases). CDR1 is LGHNA, CDR2 YSLEER, per germline. This CDR3 has 18 amino acids. V was shortened by 1 base and J by 1 base, with 16 bases between the two germline ends.

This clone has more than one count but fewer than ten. This CDR3 reads CSVGVRADTQYF. In nucleotides, the CDR3 is TGCAGCGTTGGCGTGAGGGCAGATACGCAGTATTTT. This sequence joins TRBV29-1 and TRBJ2-3, with a tentative D call TRBD2 (5 bases). Germline V CDR1 and CDR2: SQVTM, ANQGSEA. V was cut by 4 bases and J by 4 bases, with 9 bases left in between. The CDR3 spans 12 residues.

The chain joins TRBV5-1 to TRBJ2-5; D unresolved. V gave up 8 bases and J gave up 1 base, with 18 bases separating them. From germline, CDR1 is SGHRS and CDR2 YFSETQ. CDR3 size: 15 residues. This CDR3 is CASSLLKTGQETQYF. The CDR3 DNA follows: TGCGCCAGTAGCCTCCTAAAAACGGGCCAAGAGACCCAGTACTTC.

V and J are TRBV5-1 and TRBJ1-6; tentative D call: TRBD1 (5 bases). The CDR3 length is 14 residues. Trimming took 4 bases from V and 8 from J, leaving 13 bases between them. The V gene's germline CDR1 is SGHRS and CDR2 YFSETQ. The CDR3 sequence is CASSLGTSDSPLHF. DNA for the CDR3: TGCGCCAGCAGCCTCGGGACCAGTGATTCACCCCTCCACTTT.

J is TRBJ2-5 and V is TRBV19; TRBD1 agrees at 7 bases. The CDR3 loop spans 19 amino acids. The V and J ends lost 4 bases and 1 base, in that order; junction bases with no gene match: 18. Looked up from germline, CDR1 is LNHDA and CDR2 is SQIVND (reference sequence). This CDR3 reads CASSNLDAWGQSFQETQYF. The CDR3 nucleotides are TGTGCCAGTAGTAATCTCGATGCCTGGGGACAGAGCTTCCAAGAGACCCAGTACTTC.

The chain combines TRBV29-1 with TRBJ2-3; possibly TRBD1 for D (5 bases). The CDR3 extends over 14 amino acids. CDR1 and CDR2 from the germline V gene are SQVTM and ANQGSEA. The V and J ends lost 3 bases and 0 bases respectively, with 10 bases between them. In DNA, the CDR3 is TGCAGCGTTGAGTCGGACACTAGCACAGATACGCAGTATTTT. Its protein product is CSVESDTSTDTQYF.

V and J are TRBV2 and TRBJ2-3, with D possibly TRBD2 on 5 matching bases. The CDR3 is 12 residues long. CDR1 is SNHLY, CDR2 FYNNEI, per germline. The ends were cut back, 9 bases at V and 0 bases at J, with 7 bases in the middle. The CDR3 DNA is TGTGCCAGAGGGAGAAGCACAGATACGCAGTATTTT. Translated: CARGRSTDTQYF.

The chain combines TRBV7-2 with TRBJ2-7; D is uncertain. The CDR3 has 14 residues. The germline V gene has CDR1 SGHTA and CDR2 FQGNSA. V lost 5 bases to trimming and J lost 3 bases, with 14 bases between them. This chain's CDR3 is CASSLDSRSYEQYF. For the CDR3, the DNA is TGTGCCAGCAGCCTCGACTCTCGTAGCTACGAGCAGTACTTC.

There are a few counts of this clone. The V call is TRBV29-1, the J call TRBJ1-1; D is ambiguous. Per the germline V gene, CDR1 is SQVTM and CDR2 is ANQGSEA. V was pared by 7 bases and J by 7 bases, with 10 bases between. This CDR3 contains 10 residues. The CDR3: CSAVHGEAFF. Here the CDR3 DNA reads TGCAGCGCCGTTCATGGTGAAGCTTTCTTT.